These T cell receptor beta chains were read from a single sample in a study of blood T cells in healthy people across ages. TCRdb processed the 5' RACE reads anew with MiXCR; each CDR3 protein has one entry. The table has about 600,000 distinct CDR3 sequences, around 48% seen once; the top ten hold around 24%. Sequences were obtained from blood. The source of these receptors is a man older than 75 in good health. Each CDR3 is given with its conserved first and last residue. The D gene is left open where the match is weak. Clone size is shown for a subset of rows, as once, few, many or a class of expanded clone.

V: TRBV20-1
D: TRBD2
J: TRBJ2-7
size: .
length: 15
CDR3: CSATKGLAEAYEQYF
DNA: TGCAGTGCTACGAAGGGACTAGCGGAGGCCTACGAGCAGTACTTC

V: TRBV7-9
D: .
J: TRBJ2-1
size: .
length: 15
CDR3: CASSLNSVSRETQFF
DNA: TGTGCCAGCAGCTTAAATTCTGTTTCGCGCGAGACCCAGTTCTTC

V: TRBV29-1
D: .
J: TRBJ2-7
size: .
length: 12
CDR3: CSVAGLQNEQYF
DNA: TGCAGCGTTGCTGGGCTCCAGAACGAGCAGTACTTC

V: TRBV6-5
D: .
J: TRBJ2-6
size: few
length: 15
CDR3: CASTYKGAGANVLTF
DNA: TGTGCCAGCACCTACAAGGGGGCTGGGGCCAACGTCCTGACTTTC

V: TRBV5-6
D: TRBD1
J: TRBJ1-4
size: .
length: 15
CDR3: CASSLRQGANEKLFF
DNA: TGTGCCAGCAGCCTGCGACAGGGCGCTAATGAAAAACTGTTTTTT

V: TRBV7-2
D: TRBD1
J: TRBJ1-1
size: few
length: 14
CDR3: CASSARQGNTEAFF
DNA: TGTGCCAGCAGCGCCCGACAGGGGAACACTGAAGCTTTCTTT

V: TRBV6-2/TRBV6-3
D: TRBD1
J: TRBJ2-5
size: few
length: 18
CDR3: CASSYEMDRGPLQETQYF
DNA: TGTGCCAGCAGTTACGAGATGGACAGGGGCCCTCTCCAAGAGACCCAGTACTTC

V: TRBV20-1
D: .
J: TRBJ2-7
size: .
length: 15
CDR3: CSARDGNGQQETQYF
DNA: TGCAGTGCTAGAGATGGGAACGGCCAACAAGAAACCCAGTACTTC

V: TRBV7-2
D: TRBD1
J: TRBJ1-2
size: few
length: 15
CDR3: CASSLAGQARYGYTF
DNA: TGTGCCAGCAGCTTAGCGGGACAGGCTCGCTATGGCTACACCTTC

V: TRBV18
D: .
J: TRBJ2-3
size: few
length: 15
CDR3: CASSPGGVGTDTQYF
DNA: TGTGCCAGCTCACCAGGCGGGGTAGGCACAGATACGCAGTATTTT

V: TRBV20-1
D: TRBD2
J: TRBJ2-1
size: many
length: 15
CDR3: CSASRTSGLYNEQFF
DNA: TGCAGTGCTAGCCGGACTAGCGGGCTATACAATGAGCAGTTCTTC

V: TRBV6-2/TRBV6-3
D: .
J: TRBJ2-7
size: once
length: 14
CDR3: CASSPWLGAYEQYF
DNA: TGTGCCAGCAGCCCGTGGCTTGGTGCCTACGAGCAGTACTTC

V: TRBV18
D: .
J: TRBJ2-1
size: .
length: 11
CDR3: CASSTENEQFF
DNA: TGTGCCAGCTCCACCGAGAATGAGCAGTTCTTC

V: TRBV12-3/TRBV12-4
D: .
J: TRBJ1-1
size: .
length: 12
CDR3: CASSGFNTEAFF
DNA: TGTGCCAGCAGTGGATTCAACACTGAAGCTTTCTTT

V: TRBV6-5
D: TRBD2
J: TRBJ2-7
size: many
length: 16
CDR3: CASSYSKREGPYEQYF
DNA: TGTGCCAGCAGTTACTCGAAGCGGGAGGGCCCCTACGAGCAGTACTTC

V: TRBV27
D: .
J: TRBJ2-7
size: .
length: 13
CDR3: CASRPEMDYEQYF
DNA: TGTGCCAGCAGGCCCGAGATGGACTACGAGCAGTACTTC

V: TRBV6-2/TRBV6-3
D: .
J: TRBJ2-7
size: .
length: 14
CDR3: CASSYSQRTYEQYF
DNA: TGTGCCAGCAGTTACTCTCAGCGCACCTACGAGCAGTACTTC

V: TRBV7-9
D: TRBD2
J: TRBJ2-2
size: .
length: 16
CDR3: CASSPDGTSRTGELFF
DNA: TGTGCCAGCAGCCCAGACGGGACTAGCCGCACCGGGGAGCTGTTTTTT

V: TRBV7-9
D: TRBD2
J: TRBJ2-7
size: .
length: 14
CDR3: CASSSGTSGGRQYF
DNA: TGTGCCAGCAGCAGCGGGACTAGCGGGGGTCGGCAGTACTTC

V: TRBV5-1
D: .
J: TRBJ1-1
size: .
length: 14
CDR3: CASSLVGGGTEAFF
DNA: TGCGCCAGCAGCTTGGTAGGGGGGGGGACTGAAGCTTTCTTT